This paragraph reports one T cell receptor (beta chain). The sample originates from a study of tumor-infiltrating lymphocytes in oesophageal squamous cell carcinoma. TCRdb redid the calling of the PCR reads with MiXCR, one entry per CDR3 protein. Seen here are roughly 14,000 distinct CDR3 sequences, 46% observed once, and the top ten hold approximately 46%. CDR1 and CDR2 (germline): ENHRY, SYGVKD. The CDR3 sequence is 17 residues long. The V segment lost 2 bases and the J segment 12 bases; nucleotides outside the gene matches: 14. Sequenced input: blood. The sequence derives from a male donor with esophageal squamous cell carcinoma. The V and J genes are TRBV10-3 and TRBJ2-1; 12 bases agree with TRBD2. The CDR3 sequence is CAISEGATSGRTDTQFF. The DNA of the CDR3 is TGTGCCATCAGTGAGGGGGCGACTAGCGGGAGAACAGATACGCAGTTCTTC.